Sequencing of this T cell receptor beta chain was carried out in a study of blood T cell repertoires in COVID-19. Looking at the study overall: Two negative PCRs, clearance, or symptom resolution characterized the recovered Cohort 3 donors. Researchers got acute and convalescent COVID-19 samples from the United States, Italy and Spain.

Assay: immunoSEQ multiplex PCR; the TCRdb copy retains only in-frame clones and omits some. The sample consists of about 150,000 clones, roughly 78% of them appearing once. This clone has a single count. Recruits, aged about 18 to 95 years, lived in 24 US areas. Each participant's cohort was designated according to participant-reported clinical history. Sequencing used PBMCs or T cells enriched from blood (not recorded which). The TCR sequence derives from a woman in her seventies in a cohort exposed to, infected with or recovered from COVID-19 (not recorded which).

The CDR3, as DNA: TGTGCCAGCAGCTTAGCAGGGGCCTACGAGCAGTACTTC. Protein product: CASSLAGAYEQYF. The chain has TRBV13 and TRBJ2-7, with D possibly TRBD1 on 6 matching bases. Looked up from germline, CDR1 is PRHDT and CDR2 is FYEKMQ (reference sequence). The length of the CDR3 is 13 residues. Trimming left V 1 base short and J 2 bases short, with 6 bases between. Full variable domain (missing parts from reference TRBV13 and TRBJ2-7): AAGVIQSPRHLIKEKRETATLKCYPIPRHDTVYWYQQGPGQDPQFLISFYEKMQSDKGSIPDRFSAQQFSDYHSELNMSSLELGDSALYFCASSLAGAYEQYFGPGTRLTVT.